Each of the 2 T cell receptor beta chains below was sequenced from the same sample in a study of blood T cell repertoires in COVID-19. The protocol was immunoSEQ multiplex PCR, while the TCRdb copy is restricted to in-frame clones and leaves out a portion. The sample lists 190,000 or so clones, around 90% occurring once. The specimen was peripheral blood. The receptors originated from a man aged 35 to 55 with active or convalescent COVID-19.

A word on this clone: This same CDR3 is encoded by further DNA sequences in the sample. The chain carries TRBV7-3 and TRBJ2-7; 9 nucleotides line up with TRBD1. This CDR3 contains 14 residues. Germline V gene lookup returns CDR1 SGHTA and CDR2 FQGTGA. J gave up 5 bases and V 5 bases, and 7 bases lay outside the gene matches. This chain's CDR3 is CASSPGTGSHEQYF. CDR3 in DNA: TGTGCCAGCAGCCCGGGGACAGGGTCGCACGAGCAGTACTTC.

The CDR3: CASSRLPGGTQYF. The CDR3 DNA sequence: TGTGCCAGCAGCCGACTCCCCGGGGGGACCCAGTACTTC. This chain joins TRBV14 and TRBJ2-5; D may be TRBD2 (6 bases). Trimming cost V 4 bases and J 7 bases, with 13 bases left between them. The length of the CDR3 is 13 residues. CDR1 SGHDN and CDR2 FVKESK come from the germline V gene.